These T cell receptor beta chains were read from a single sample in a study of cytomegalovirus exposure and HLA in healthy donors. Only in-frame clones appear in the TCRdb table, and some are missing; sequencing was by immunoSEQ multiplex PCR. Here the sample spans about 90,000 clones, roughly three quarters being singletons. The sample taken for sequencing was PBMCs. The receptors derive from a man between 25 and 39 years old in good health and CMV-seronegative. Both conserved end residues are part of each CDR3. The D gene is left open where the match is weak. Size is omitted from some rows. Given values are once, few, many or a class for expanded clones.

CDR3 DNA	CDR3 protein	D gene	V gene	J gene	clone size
TGTGCCAGCAGCTCAGTCCGGGAGGTCGAGCAGTACTTC	CASSSVREVEQYF	TRBD2	TRBV11-3	TRBJ2-7	NA
TGTGCCAGCACCCGAGGAGTTTTGAACACTGAAGCTTTCTTT	CASTRGVLNTEAFF	NA	TRBV5-6	TRBJ1-1	NA
TGTGCTAGTGCCGAGACAGATAACTATGGCTACACCTTC	CASAETDNYGYTF	NA	TRBV12-5	TRBJ1-2	NA
TGTGCCAGCAGTCCCGGACTCCCGTCTTTATACGAGCAGTACTTC	CASSPGLPSLYEQYF	NA	TRBV28	TRBJ2-7	NA
TGTGCCAGCAGTGCCCAGGGGCGGGGGATATACAATGAGCAGTTCTTC	CASSAQGRGIYNEQFF	NA	TRBV2	TRBJ2-1	NA
TGTGCCAGCAGGTCAGGACAGGGGAGTACTGAAGCTTTCTTT	CASRSGQGSTEAFF	TRBD1	TRBV28	TRBJ1-1	NA
TGTGCCAGCACCCCCTCCGGCAGGCGTGGAGAAAAACTGTTTTTT	CASTPSGRRGEKLFF	NA	TRBV6-5	TRBJ1-4	NA
TGTGCCAGCAGCGTGGGGGGACAGACTACCGCGGGCACTGAAGCTTTCTTT	CASSVGGQTTAGTEAFF	TRBD1	TRBV9	TRBJ1-1	NA
TGTGCCAGCAGCCGACAGGGCCAGTCGGATCAGCCCCAGCATTTT	CASSRQGQSDQPQHF	TRBD1	TRBV6-5	TRBJ1-5	NA
TGTGCCAGCGGACTTAGCGGACCGAACACCGGGGAGCTGTTTTTT	CASGLSGPNTGELFF	NA	TRBV6-5	TRBJ2-2	NA
TGTGCCAGCAGCCGGGGAGGTGGTAATGAAAAACTGTTTTTT	CASSRGGGNEKLFF	NA	TRBV28	TRBJ1-4	NA
TGTGCCAGCAGCCTGGACAGGTTGGGCAATCAGCCCCAGCATTTT	CASSLDRLGNQPQHF	TRBD1	TRBV7-2	TRBJ1-5	NA
TGTGCCAGCTCACCAGACAAGGATTCACCCCTCCACTTT	CASSPDKDSPLHF	NA	TRBV18	TRBJ1-6	NA
TGTGCCAGCAGGACAGCAGGGACTGAAGCTTTCTTT	CASRTAGTEAFF	NA	TRBV28	TRBJ1-1	NA
TGTGCCAGCAGCCAAAGAAGACAGGGGACTGAAGCTTTCTTT	CASSQRRQGTEAFF	TRBD1	TRBV11-1	TRBJ1-1	NA
TGTGCTAGTGCCCTTGGGCCATTGAACACTGAAGCTTTCTTT	CASALGPLNTEAFF	NA	TRBV12-5	TRBJ1-1	NA
TGTGCCAGCGATTCCGGACAGCCGGGGGGGGCCAACGTCCTGACTTTC	CASDSGQPGGANVLTF	NA	TRBV19	TRBJ2-6	once
TGCGCCAGCAGCGAAGGGGGATCCGACTGGAACACTGAAGCTTTCTTT	CASSEGGSDWNTEAFF	NA	TRBV5-1	TRBJ1-1	NA
TGTGCCAGCAGATCTCGCGGACAGGGCTCCTACGAGCAGTACTTC	CASRSRGQGSYEQYF	TRBD1	TRBV11-3	TRBJ2-7	NA
TGTGCCAGTAGTACCGACAGGCACCCCTATGGCTACACCTTC	CASSTDRHPYGYTF	NA	TRBV19	TRBJ1-2	NA
TGTGCTAGTGGTCTAAGGGGGACTAATGAAAAACTGTTTTTT	CASGLRGTNEKLFF	NA	TRBV12-5	TRBJ1-4	once